The next 2 T cell receptor beta chains were all read from a single sample in a study of CD8 T cells in Susac syndrome (dated by TCRdb to about 2019). The library was obtained by the immunoSEQ multiplex PCR assay. RNA was extracted with the RNeasy kit and about 0.5 to 1 ug was reverse transcribed using random hexamers. Using fastp trimming at Q25 and MiXCR clonotype assembly, TCRdb reanalyzed the public sequencing data and kept in-frame beta chains. One record per CDR3 amino acid sequence lists the most common genes and DNA. This sample comprises some 200,000 distinct CDR3 sequences, 95% of them detected only once. The biggest ten clones account for roughly 0.1% of the sample. The source material was CD4+ T cells from PBMCs. The receptors originated from a human donor with multiple sclerosis.

CDR3 residues: CASSLSRRETQYF. The CDR3 DNA follows: TGTGCCAGCAGTTTATCGCGTAGAGAGACCCAGTACTTC. V usage is TRBV27 and J usage is TRBJ2-5; D remains unclear. This CDR3 has 13 amino acids. From germline, CDR1 is MNHEY and CDR2 SMNVEV (reference sequence). The V and J ends lost 0 bases and 4 bases respectively, with 6 bases between them.

This rearrangement joins TRBV7-2 to TRBJ2-3; 7 positions agree with TRBD2. This CDR3 region has 14 residues. J was trimmed by 2 bases and V by 8 bases; bases with no gene match: 7. Germline values: CDR1 SGHTA, CDR2 FQGNSA. The CDR3 bases are TGTGCCAGCCTTCAAGGGAGGGTCACAGATACGCAGTATTTT. It yields the protein CASLQGRVTDTQYF.